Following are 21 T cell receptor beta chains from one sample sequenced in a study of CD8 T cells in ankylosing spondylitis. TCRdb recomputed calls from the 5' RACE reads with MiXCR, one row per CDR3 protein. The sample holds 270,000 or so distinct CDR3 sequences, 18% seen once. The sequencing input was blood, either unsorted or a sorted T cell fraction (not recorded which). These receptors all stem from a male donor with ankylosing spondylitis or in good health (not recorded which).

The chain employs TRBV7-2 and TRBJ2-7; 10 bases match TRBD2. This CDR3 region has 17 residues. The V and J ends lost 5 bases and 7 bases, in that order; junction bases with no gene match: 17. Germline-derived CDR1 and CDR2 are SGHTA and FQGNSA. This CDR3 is CASSPLKVASGSSEQYF. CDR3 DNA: TGTGCCAGCAGCCCCTTAAAGGTGGCTAGCGGGAGCAGTGAGCAGTACTTC.

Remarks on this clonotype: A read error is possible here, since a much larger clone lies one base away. The CDR3 region has the DNA TGCAGCGTTGAAACAGGGCCGAACACCGGGGAGCTGTTTTTT. It specifies CSVETGPNTGELFF. The V gene is TRBV29-1, the J gene TRBJ2-2; tentative D call: TRBD1 (6 bases). Germline V CDR1 and CDR2: SQVTM, ANQGSEA. Trimming removed 2 bases from V and 0 bases from J, with 7 bases in between. The length of the CDR3 is 14 residues.

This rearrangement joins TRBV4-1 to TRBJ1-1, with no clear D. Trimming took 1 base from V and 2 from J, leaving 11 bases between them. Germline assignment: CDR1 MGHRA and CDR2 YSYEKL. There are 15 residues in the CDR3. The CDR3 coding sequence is TGCGCCAGCAGCCAAGTTTTCAAGCTAAACACTGAAGCTTTCTTT. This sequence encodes CASSQVFKLNTEAFF.

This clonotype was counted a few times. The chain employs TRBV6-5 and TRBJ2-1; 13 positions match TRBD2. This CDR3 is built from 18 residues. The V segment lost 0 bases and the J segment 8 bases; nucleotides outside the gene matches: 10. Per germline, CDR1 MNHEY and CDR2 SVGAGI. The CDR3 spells CASSYSGGLAGVKDEQFF. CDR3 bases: TGTGCCAGCAGTTACTCGGGAGGACTAGCGGGAGTTAAGGATGAGCAGTTCTTC.

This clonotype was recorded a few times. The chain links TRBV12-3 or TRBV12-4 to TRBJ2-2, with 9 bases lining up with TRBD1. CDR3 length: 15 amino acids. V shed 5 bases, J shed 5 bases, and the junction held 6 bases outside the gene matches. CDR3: CASSLTGGWTGELFF. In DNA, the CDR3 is TGTGCCAGCAGTCTCACAGGGGGCTGGACCGGGGAGCTGTTTTTT.

This CDR3 reads CSASSVGGYEQYF. CDR3 sequence (DNA): TGCAGTGCTAGTAGCGTTGGTGGCTACGAGCAGTACTTC. The chain employs TRBV20-1 and TRBJ2-7, with a weak D call TRBD2 (5 bases). V lost 3 bases, J lost 3 bases, and 12 bases lay in between. CDR3 length equals 13 residues. In germline, CDR1 is DFQATT, CDR2 SNEGSKA (reference sequence).

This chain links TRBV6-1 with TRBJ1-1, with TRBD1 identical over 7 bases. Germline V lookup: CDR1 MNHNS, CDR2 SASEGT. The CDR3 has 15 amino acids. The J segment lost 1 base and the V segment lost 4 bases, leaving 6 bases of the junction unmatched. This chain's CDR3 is CASSVDRRGNTEAFF. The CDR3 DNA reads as TGTGCCAGCAGTGTGGACAGGAGAGGGAACACTGAAGCTTTCTTT.

In nucleotides, the CDR3 is TGTGCCAGCAACGTCGGGGGGGGTCTAGAGACCCAGTACTTC. It is translated as CASNVGGGLETQYF. The chain uses TRBV12-3 or TRBV12-4 and TRBJ2-5; 8 nucleotides match TRBD2. Trimming took 7 bases from V and 4 from J; bases not matched to a gene: 8. CDR3 length: 14 residues.

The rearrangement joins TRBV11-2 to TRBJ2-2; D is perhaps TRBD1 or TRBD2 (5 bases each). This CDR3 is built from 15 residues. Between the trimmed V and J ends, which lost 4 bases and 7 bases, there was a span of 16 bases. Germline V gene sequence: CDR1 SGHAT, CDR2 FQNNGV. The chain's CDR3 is CASSSWGSGGGELFF. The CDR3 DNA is TGTGCCAGCAGCTCGTGGGGGAGCGGTGGCGGGGAGCTGTTTTTT.

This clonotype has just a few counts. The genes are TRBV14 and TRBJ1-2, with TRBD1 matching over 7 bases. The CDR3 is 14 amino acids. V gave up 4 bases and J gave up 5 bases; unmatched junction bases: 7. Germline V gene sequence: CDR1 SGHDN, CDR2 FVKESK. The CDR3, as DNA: TGTGCCAGCAGCCCCCGGACAGGAGTTTATGGCTACACCTTC. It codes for CASSPRTGVYGYTF.

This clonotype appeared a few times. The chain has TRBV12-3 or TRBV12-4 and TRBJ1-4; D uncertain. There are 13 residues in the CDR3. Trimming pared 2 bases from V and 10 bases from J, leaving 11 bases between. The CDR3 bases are TGTGCCAGCAGTTTAAAGGGTCAGCGAAAACTGTTTTTT. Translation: CASSLKGQRKLFF.

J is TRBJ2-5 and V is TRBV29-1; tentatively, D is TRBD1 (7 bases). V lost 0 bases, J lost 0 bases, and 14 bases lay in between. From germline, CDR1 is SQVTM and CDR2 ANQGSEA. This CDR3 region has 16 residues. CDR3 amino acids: CSVEDRDSGYQETQYF. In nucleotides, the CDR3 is TGCAGCGTTGAAGATCGGGACAGCGGGTACCAAGAGACCCAGTACTTC.

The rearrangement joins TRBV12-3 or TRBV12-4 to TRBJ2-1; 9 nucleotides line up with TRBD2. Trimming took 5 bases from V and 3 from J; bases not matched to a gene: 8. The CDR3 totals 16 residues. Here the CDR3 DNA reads TGTGCCAGCAGTCCCAAGACTAGCGGAGTCTACAATGAGCAGTTCTTC. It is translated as CASSPKTSGVYNEQFF.

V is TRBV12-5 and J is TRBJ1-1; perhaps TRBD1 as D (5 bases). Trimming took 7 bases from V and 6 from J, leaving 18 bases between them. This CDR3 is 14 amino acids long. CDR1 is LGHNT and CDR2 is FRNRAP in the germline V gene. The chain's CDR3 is CASAQTEDSPEAFF. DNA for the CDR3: TGTGCTAGTGCCCAGACAGAGGACTCTCCTGAAGCTTTCTTT. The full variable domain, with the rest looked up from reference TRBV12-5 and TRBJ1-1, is DARVTQTPRHKVTEMGQEVTMRCQPILGHNTVFWYRQTMMQGLELLAYFRNRAPLDDSGMPKDRFSAEMPDATLATLKIQPSEPRDSAVYFCASAQTEDSPEAFFGQGTRLTVV.

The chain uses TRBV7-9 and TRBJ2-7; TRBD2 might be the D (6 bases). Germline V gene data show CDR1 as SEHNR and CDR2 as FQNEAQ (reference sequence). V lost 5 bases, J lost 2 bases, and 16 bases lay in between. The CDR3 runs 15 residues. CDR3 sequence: CASSGKAGEAYEQYF. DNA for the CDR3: TGTGCCAGCAGCGGTAAAGCGGGCGAGGCCTACGAGCAGTACTTC. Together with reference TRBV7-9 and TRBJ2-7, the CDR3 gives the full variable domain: DTGVSQNPRHKITKRGQNVTFRCDPISEHNRLYWYRQTLGQGPEFLTYFQNEAQLEKSRLLSDRFSAERPKGSFSTLEIQRTEQGDSAMYLCASSGKAGEAYEQYFGPGTRLTVT.

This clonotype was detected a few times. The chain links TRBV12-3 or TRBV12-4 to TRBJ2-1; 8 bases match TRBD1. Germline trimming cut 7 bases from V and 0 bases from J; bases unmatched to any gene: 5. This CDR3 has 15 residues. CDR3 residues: CASNNQGASYNEQFF. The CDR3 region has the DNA TGTGCCAGCAATAACCAGGGGGCCTCCTACAATGAGCAGTTCTTC.

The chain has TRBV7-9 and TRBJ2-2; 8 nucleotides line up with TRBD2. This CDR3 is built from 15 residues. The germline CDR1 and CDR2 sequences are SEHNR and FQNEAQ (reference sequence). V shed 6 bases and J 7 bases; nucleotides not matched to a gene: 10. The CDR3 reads CASRGEREMNGELFF. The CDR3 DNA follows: TGTGCCAGCAGAGGGGAGCGGGAGATGAACGGGGAGCTGTTTTTT.

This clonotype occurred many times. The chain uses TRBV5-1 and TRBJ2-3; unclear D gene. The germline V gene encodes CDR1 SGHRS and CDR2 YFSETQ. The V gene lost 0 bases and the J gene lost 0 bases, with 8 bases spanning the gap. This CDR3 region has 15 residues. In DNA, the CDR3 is TGCGCCAGCAGCTTGGCCGAAACTAGCACAGATACGCAGTATTTT. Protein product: CASSLAETSTDTQYF.

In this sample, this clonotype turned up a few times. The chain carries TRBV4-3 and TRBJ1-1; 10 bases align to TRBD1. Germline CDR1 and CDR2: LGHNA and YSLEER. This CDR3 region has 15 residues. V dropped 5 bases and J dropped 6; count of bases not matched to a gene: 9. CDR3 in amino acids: CASSKVRQGAAEAFF. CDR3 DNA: TGCGCCAGCAGCAAAGTCAGACAGGGGGCAGCTGAAGCTTTCTTT.

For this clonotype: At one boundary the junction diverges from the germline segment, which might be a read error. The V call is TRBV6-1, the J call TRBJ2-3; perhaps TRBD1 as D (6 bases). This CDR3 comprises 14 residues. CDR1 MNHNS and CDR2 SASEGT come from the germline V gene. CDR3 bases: TGTGCCAGTCGCCGGGACGCATCGACAGGTACGCAGTATTTT. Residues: CASRRDASTGTQYF.

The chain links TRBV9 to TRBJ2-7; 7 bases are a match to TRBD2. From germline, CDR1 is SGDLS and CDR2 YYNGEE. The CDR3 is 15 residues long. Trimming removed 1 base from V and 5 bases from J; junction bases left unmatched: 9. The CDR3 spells CASSVSGVESDEQYF. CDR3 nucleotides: TGTGCCAGCAGCGTAAGCGGGGTTGAATCCGACGAGCAGTACTTC.